This TCR beta chain is drawn from a study of PD-L1 blockade in urothelial cancer. The table came from immunoSEQ multiplex PCR; TCRdb's copy has only in-frame clones and leaves some out. The data show around 40,000 clones, with around four fifths seen just once and around 17% held by the top ten. Germline assignment: CDR1 LNHDA and CDR2 SQIVND (reference sequence). CDR3 length equals 13 residues. V was trimmed by 2 bases and J by 5 bases, leaving 9 bases between them. This clonotype originated in a man aged 55 to 69 with urothelial cancer. V and J are TRBV19 and TRBJ1-1; no definite D call. Sequenced here: PBMCs, sampled around atezolizumab (anti-PD-L1) treatment. This CDR3 is CASSISPGTEAFF. CDR3 DNA: TGTGCCAGTAGTATAAGCCCCGGGACTGAAGCTTTCTTT.